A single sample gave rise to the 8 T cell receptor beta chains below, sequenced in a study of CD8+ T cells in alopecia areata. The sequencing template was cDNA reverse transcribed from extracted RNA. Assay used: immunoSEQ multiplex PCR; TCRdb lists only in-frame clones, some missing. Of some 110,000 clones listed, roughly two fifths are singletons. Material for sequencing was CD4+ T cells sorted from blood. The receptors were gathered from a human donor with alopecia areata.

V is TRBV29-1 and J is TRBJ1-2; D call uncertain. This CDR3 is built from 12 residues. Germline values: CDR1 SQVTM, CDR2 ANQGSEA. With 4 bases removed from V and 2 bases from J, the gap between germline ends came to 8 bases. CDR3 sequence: CSVVAPNYGYTF. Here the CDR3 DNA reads TGCAGCGTTGTGGCACCGAACTATGGCTACACCTTC.

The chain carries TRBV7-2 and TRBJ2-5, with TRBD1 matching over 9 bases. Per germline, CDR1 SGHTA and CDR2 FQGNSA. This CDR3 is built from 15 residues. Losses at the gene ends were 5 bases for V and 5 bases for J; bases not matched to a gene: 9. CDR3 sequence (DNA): TGTGCCAGCAGCCACAGGACAGGGGTCTACGAGACCCAGTACTTC. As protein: CASSHRTGVYETQYF.

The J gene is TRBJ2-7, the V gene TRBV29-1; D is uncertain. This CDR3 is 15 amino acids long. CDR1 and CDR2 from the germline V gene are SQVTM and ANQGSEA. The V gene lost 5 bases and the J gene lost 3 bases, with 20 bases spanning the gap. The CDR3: CSVSLNRGQSYEQYF. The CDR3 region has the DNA TGCAGCGTTTCCCTTAATCGTGGTCAGAGCTACGAGCAGTACTTC.

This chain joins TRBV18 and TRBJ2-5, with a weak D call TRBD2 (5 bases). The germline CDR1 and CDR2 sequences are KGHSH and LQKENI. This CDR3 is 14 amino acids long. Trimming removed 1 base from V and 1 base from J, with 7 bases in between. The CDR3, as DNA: TGTGCCAGCTCACCACAACGGGGCCAAGAGACCCAGTACTTC. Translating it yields CASSPQRGQETQYF.

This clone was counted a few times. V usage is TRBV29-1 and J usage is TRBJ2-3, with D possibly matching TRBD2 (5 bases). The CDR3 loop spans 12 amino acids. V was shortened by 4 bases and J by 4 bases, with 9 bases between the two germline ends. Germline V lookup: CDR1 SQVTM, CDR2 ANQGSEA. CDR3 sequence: CSVGGLADTQYF. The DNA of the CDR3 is TGCAGCGTTGGAGGGCTGGCAGATACGCAGTATTTT.

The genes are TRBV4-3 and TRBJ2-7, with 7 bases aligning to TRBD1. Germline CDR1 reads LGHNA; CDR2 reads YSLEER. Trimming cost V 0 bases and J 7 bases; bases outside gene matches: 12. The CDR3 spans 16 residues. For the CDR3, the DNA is TGCGCCAGCAGCCAAGATTTGAGACAGGGAGCTGGGGAGCAGTACTTC. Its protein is CASSQDLRQGAGEQYF.

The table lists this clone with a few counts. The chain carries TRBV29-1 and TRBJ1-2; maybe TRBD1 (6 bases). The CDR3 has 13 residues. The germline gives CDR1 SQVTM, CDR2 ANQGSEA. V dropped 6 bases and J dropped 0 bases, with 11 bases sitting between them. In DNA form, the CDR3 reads TGCAGCGTAGGGGGGAGGACTAACTATGGCTACACCTTC. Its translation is CSVGGRTNYGYTF.

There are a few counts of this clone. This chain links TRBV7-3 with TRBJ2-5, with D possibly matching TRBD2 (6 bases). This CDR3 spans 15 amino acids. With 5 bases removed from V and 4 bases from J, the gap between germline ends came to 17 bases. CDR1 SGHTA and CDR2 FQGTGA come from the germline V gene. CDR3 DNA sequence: TGTGCCAGCAGCCAAACTTCGATGCGGGGAGAGACCCAGTACTTC. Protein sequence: CASSQTSMRGETQYF.